The 20 T cell receptor beta chains below all came from one sample that was sequenced in a study of shared clonotypes between healthy human individuals. Sequenced by immunoSEQ multiplex PCR; TCRdb stores in-frame clones only, minus some. The repertoire holds approximately 940,000 clones, 76% seen once, with about 1.5% in the top ten. What was sequenced was memory CD4+ T cells sorted from blood. Subset reported: CD45RA-negative fraction. These receptor sequences come from a man younger than 35 in good health.

The rearrangement uses TRBV18 and TRBJ1-3; no definite D call. The CDR3 length is 16 residues. Germline CDR1 is KGHSH and CDR2 is LQKENI. V lost 3 bases to trimming and J lost 0 bases, with 12 bases between them. CDR3 residues: CASSPGVGNSGNTIYF. CDR3 nucleotides: TGTGCCAGCTCACCCGGAGTAGGGAACTCTGGAAACACCATATATTTT.

This chain uses TRBV5-6 with TRBJ2-2, with D perhaps matching TRBD2 (6 bases). Germline V gene data show CDR1 as SGHDT and CDR2 as YYEEEE. The CDR3 extends over 16 amino acids. V was trimmed by 0 bases and J by 4 bases, leaving 13 bases between them. Here the CDR3 reads CASSLDSLASTGELFF. The CDR3 DNA follows: TGTGCCAGCAGCTTGGATAGTCTAGCGTCCACCGGGGAGCTGTTTTTT. The variable domain in full, completed from reference TRBV5-6 and TRBJ2-2, reads DAGVTQSPTHLIKTRGQQVTLRCSPKSGHDTVSWYQQALGQGPQFIFQYYEEEERQRGNFPDRFSGHQFPNYSSELNVNALLLGDSALYLCASSLDSLASTGELFFGEGSRLTVL.

There are many counts of this clone. Other DNA sequences within the sample encode an identical CDR3. The chain is built from TRBV29-1 and TRBJ1-2; a possible D gene is TRBD1 (5 bases). Germline V gene data show CDR1 as SQVTM and CDR2 as ANQGSEA. The CDR3 extends over 11 amino acids. The germline V and J ends were trimmed by 2 bases and 7 bases, with 8 bases remaining between them. CDR3 residues: CSVEQGSGYTF. The CDR3, as DNA: TGCAGCGTTGAACAGGGAAGTGGCTACACCTTC.

This chain links TRBV14 with TRBJ2-6; TRBD1 matches at 8 bases. CDR1 and CDR2 from the germline V gene are SGHDN and FVKESK. The CDR3 has 18 amino acids. Losses at the gene ends were 4 bases for V and 5 bases for J; bases not matched to a gene: 13. The CDR3 is CASSRGQGFGNWANVLTF. The CDR3 nucleotides are TGTGCCAGCAGCCGAGGACAGGGTTTTGGTAACTGGGCCAACGTCCTGACTTTC.

V is TRBV10-3 and J is TRBJ1-5; possibly TRBD1 for D (5 bases). From germline, CDR1 is ENHRY and CDR2 SYGVKD. The CDR3 spans 15 residues. Trimming stripped 7 bases from V and 0 bases from J, with 13 bases between. The CDR3 nucleotides read TGTGCCATCAAGGGGACTCAGGATAGCAATCAGCCCCAGCATTTT. This translates into CAIKGTQDSNQPQHF.

V and J are TRBV28 and TRBJ1-6; 11 bases are shared with TRBD1. Germline V gene sequence: CDR1 MDHEN, CDR2 SYDVKM. CDR3 length: 16 amino acids. The trim removed 6 bases at V and 7 bases at J, leaving 8 bases unmatched. The CDR3, as DNA: TGTGCCAGCAGGCTTAACGGACAGGGGGCGAATTCACCCCTCCACTTT. Translating gives CASRLNGQGANSPLHF.

The chain joins TRBV28 to TRBJ1-3; 7 bases agree with TRBD1. With V trimmed by 7 bases and J by 0 bases, 3 bases remained unmatched. The CDR3 is made up of 14 amino acids. Germline V gives CDR1 MDHEN, CDR2 SYDVKM. DNA for the CDR3: TGTGCCAGCATAAGACAGGGCTCTGGAAACACCATATATTTT. It encodes CASIRQGSGNTIYF. The entire variable domain, with the rest obtained from reference TRBV28 and TRBJ1-3, is as follows: DVKVTQSSRYLVKRTGEKVFLECVQDMDHENMFWYRQDPGLGLRLIYFSYDVKMKEKGDIPEGYSVSREKKERFSLILESASTNQTSMYLCASIRQGSGNTIYFGEGSWLTVV.

This clone was seen at least ten times. The chain combines TRBV6-5 with TRBJ2-5, with 7 bases aligning to TRBD1. V shed 4 bases and J 10 bases; nucleotides not matched to a gene: 9. Germline values: CDR1 MNHEY, CDR2 SVGAGI. This CDR3 contains 13 residues. In DNA, the CDR3 is TGTGCCAGCAGTTCCTATCAGGGACAGCTCCAGTACTTC. It is translated as CASSSYQGQLQYF.

The V call is TRBV29-1, the J call TRBJ2-5; D unclear. V was shortened by 0 bases and J by 5 bases, with 4 bases between the two germline ends. In germline, CDR1 is SQVTM, CDR2 ANQGSEA. The CDR3 extends over 11 amino acids. CDR3 in amino acids: CSVEEGETQYF. DNA for the CDR3: TGCAGCGTTGAAGAAGGGGAGACCCAGTACTTC.

CDR3: CATSRGPRRGVEPQHF. The CDR3 DNA is TGTGCCACCAGCAGAGGTCCAAGGCGGGGTGTGGAGCCCCAGCATTTT. This chain uses TRBV15 with TRBJ1-5; no clear D. The V and J ends lost 1 base and 8 bases respectively, with 18 bases between them. This CDR3 comprises 16 residues. Germline V lookup: CDR1 LNHNV, CDR2 YYDKDF (reference sequence).

V is TRBV30 and J is TRBJ2-7; 7 nucleotides agree with TRBD1. CDR1 is GTSNPN, CDR2 SVGIG, per germline (reference sequence). The J segment lost 2 bases and the V segment lost 0 bases, leaving 10 bases of the junction unmatched. The CDR3 contains 16 residues. CDR3 nucleotides: TGTGCCTGGAGTGTACGGGGACAGATTATCCCCTACGAGCAGTACTTC. It is translated as CAWSVRGQIIPYEQYF.

This sequence joins TRBV4-1 and TRBJ2-1, with a tentative D call TRBD2 (6 bases). The CDR3 is 16 residues long. Germline lookup yields CDR1 MGHRA and CDR2 YSYEKL. The V and J ends lost 3 bases and 0 bases respectively, with 12 bases between them. CDR3 loop: CASSQQTGGSYNEQFF. The CDR3 region has the DNA TGCGCCAGCAGCCAGCAAACCGGGGGCTCCTACAATGAGCAGTTCTTC.

In this sample, this clone turned up a few times. Different DNA sequences within this sample yield the same CDR3. The gene calls are TRBV5-1 and TRBJ2-7; maybe TRBD2 (7 bases). Trimming removed 5 bases from V and 3 bases from J, with 12 bases in between. The CDR3 spans 13 residues. CDR1 and CDR2 from the germline V gene are SGHRS and YFSETQ. This CDR3 is CASSRGRDYEQYF. CDR3 coding DNA: TGCGCCAGCAGTAGGGGGAGGGACTACGAGCAGTACTTC.

The genes are TRBV7-9 and TRBJ2-7; 7 bases match TRBD2. CDR3 length: 15 residues. V lost 1 base to trimming and J lost 9 bases; unmatched junction nucleotides: 12. Germline loops: CDR1 SEHNR, CDR2 FQNEAQ (reference sequence). DNA for the CDR3: TGTGCCAGCAGCTTAGAAGGGACTAAACATTCCGTGCAGTACTTC. Protein sequence: CASSLEGTKHSVQYF.

This chain uses TRBV19 with TRBJ2-1; D may correspond to TRBD1 or TRBD2 (5 bases each). Germline loops: CDR1 LNHDA, CDR2 SQIVND (reference sequence). The CDR3 sequence is 14 residues long. V was shortened by 3 bases and J by 6 bases, with 12 bases between the two germline ends. The CDR3 DNA reads as TGTGCCAGTAGTATGTCAGGGAGTAGCAATGAGCAGTTCTTC. It yields the protein CASSMSGSSNEQFF.

The chain is built from TRBV10-3 and TRBJ1-5; no firm D call. The germline gives CDR1 ENHRY, CDR2 SYGVKD. The CDR3 loop spans 15 amino acids. V was pared by 2 bases and J by 0 bases, with 8 bases between. DNA for the CDR3: TGTGCCATCAGTGAGGGGTCTAATAGCAATCAGCCCCAGCATTTT. This translates into CAISEGSNSNQPQHF.

The chain has TRBV7-2 and TRBJ1-1; 9 nucleotides align to TRBD1. The CDR3 covers 15 residues. Trimming cost V 6 bases and J 0 bases; bases outside gene matches: 5. CDR1 is SGHTA, CDR2 FQGNSA, per germline. CDR3 sequence (DNA): TGTGCCAGCAGACTAGGGACAGGGATGAACACTGAAGCTTTCTTT. Translation gives CASRLGTGMNTEAFF.

The CDR3 sequence is CASRIMTGGHSPLHF. The CDR3 DNA sequence: TGTGCCAGCAGAATCATGACAGGGGGTCATTCACCCCTCCACTTT. The rearrangement uses TRBV27 and TRBJ1-6; TRBD1 matches at 9 bases. Germline V gene sequence: CDR1 MNHEY, CDR2 SMNVEV (reference sequence). With 6 bases clipped from V and 8 bases from J, the junction kept 8 bases outside the gene matches. The CDR3 extends over 15 amino acids.

This clone was picked up a small number of times. The chain carries TRBV9 and TRBJ2-3; either TRBD1 or TRBD2 may fit D (5 bases each). CDR1 SGDLS and CDR2 YYNGEE come from the germline V gene. The CDR3 has 14 amino acids. V lost 6 bases and J lost 0, with 11 bases in between. The CDR3 protein is CASNRGLSTDTQYF. The CDR3 DNA reads TGTGCCAGCAACCGGGGCCTTAGCACAGATACGCAGTATTTT.

The DNA for the CDR3 is TGTGCCAGCAGTGGACAGGGGGCCATGTACGAGCAGTACTTC. Its protein product is CASSGQGAMYEQYF. The chain recombines TRBV28 with TRBJ2-7; 11 bases fit TRBD1. V lost 5 bases, J lost 4 bases, and 4 bases stayed unmatched. There are 14 residues in the CDR3. Per the germline V gene, CDR1 is MDHEN and CDR2 is SYDVKM.